A single sample is the source of the 24 T cell receptor beta chains below, sequenced in a study of T cells after yellow fever vaccination. TCRdb fed the 5' RACE reads into MiXCR, producing one record per CDR3 protein. The table includes roughly 250,000 distinct CDR3 sequences, approximately 13% detected once. The specimen was CD4+ T cells sorted from PBMCs, collected 45 days after the yellow fever booster vaccination. These receptors all stem from a man aged 25-45 years who received the YFV17D yellow fever vaccine.

The chain couples TRBV20-1 to TRBJ2-7; TRBD2 matches 8 bases. The V gene's germline CDR1 is DFQATT and CDR2 SNEGSKA (reference sequence). The CDR3 has 15 residues. J lost 2 bases, V lost 1 base, and 7 bases had no gene match. The CDR3 coding sequence is TGCAGTGCTAGAGGGGGGACGGGAGGGACCTACGAGCAGTACTTC. As protein: CSARGGTGGTYEQYF.

This chain joins TRBV20-1 and TRBJ2-1, with 8 nucleotides matching TRBD2. The CDR3 sequence is 15 residues long. Germline V gene data show CDR1 as DFQATT and CDR2 as SNEGSKA (reference sequence). V lost 0 bases, J lost 4 bases, and 5 bases stayed unmatched. CDR3 sequence reads: CSARDGGLVYNEQFF. CDR3 coding DNA: TGCAGTGCTAGAGACGGGGGACTAGTTTACAATGAGCAGTTCTTC.

The chain is built from TRBV20-1 and TRBJ2-1; D is perhaps TRBD1 (5 bases). This CDR3 comprises 13 residues. V was trimmed by 6 bases and J by 4 bases, leaving 13 bases between them. Germline loops: CDR1 DFQATT, CDR2 SNEGSKA (reference sequence). CDR3 amino acids: CSARRGSYNEQFF. CDR3 DNA: TGCAGTGCCCGAAGGGGCAGTTACAATGAGCAGTTCTTC.

Only a few counts were recorded for this clonotype. The chain carries TRBV20-1 and TRBJ1-5; D unresolved. The V end lost 1 base, the J end lost 1 base, and 5 bases lay between the germline ends. The CDR3 contains 13 residues. CDR1 and CDR2 (germline): DFQATT, SNEGSKA (reference sequence). CDR3: CSARAASNQPQHF. The DNA for the CDR3 is TGCAGTGCTAGAGCTGCCAGCAATCAGCCCCAGCATTTT.

The gene calls are TRBV6-1 and TRBJ1-5; TRBD1 matches at 7 bases. From germline, CDR1 is MNHNS and CDR2 SASEGT. The CDR3 has 14 amino acids. V lost 4 bases to trimming and J lost 4 bases; unmatched junction nucleotides: 4. Here the CDR3 DNA reads TGTGCCAGCAGTGCGACAGGGCTAAATCAGCCCCAGCATTTT. Its protein is CASSATGLNQPQHF.

The genes are TRBV27 and TRBJ2-1; perhaps TRBD2 as D (6 bases). Trimming cost V 4 bases and J 12 bases, with 19 bases left between them. Germline-derived CDR1 and CDR2 are MNHEY and SMNVEV (reference sequence). This CDR3 region has 14 residues. This CDR3 reads CASSSAGRGTMQFF. The CDR3 bases are TGTGCCAGCAGTTCCGCAGGGCGGGGCACGATGCAGTTCTTC.

The chain carries TRBV7-2 and TRBJ2-5, with D unresolved. Trimming removed 5 bases from V and 7 bases from J, with 11 bases in between. CDR1 and CDR2 (germline): SGHTA, FQGNSA. The CDR3 consists of 12 residues. The chain's CDR3 is CASSPGGATQYF. For the CDR3, the DNA is TGTGCCAGCAGCCCGGGTGGTGCGACCCAGTACTTC. The full variable domain, with the rest looked up from reference TRBV7-2 and TRBJ2-5, is GAGVSQSPSNKVTEKGKDVELRCDPISGHTALYWYRQSLGQGLEFLIYFQGNSAPDKSGLPSDRFSAERTGGSVSTLTIQRTQQEDSAVYLCASSPGGATQYFGPGTRLLVL.

This clonotype was recorded a few times. This CDR3 is CASSYSGSGTFQHF. For the CDR3, the DNA is TGTGCCAGCAGTTACTCCGGCTCCGGGACTTTCCAGCATTTT. The chain combines TRBV6-2 or TRBV6-3 with TRBJ1-5; the D gene is possibly TRBD1 (5 bases). This CDR3 is 14 amino acids long. Germline V CDR1 and CDR2: MNHEY, SVGEGT. Deletions cut 0 bases from V and 12 bases from J, with 15 bases between.

V usage is TRBV12-3 or TRBV12-4 and J usage is TRBJ2-3; D possibly corresponds to TRBD2 (5 bases). This CDR3 has 16 amino acids. Trimming took off 5 bases at V and 0 bases at J, with 15 bases between the two ends. In DNA, the CDR3 is TGTGCCAGCAGTCCAACAAGCGGAGCTAGCACAGATACGCAGTATTTT. Amino acid sequence: CASSPTSGASTDTQYF.

This clonotype was seen a handful of times. The chain uses TRBV20-1 and TRBJ2-2; a possible D gene is TRBD2 (5 bases). Trimming removed 0 bases from V and 6 bases from J, with 11 bases in between. The CDR3 loop spans 14 amino acids. Per the germline V gene, CDR1 is DFQATT and CDR2 is SNEGSKA (reference sequence). CDR3 sequence: CSARDLGGPGELFF. For the CDR3, the DNA is TGCAGTGCTAGAGATCTAGGAGGCCCCGGGGAGCTGTTTTTT.

The DNA for the CDR3 is TGTGCCGTCAAAGGGAGCTCCTACGAGCAGTACTTC. As protein: CAVKGSSYEQYF. The J gene is TRBJ2-7, the V gene TRBV15, with D possibly matching TRBD2 (5 bases). The CDR3 has 12 residues. CDR1 is LNHNV and CDR2 is YYDKDF in the germline V gene (reference sequence). Trimming shortened V by 11 bases and J by 0 bases, and 11 bases separated the two germline ends.

A word on this clonotype: Here the CDR3 omits its conserved ending phenylalanine or tryptophan, so a read error is the likely source. The rearrangement joins TRBV12-3 or TRBV12-4 to TRBJ2-3, with TRBD2 as a possible D gene (5 bases). The CDR3 runs 12 residues. Trimming took off 3 bases at V and 6 bases at J, with 7 bases between the two ends. DNA for the CDR3: TGTGCCAGCAGTTTCAGAGGGGATACGCAGTATTCT. As protein: CASSFRGDTQYS.

The chain is built from TRBV28 and TRBJ2-7, with D possibly TRBD2 on 6 matching bases. Germline V gene sequence: CDR1 MDHEN, CDR2 SYDVKM. The CDR3 is 15 residues long. V dropped 2 bases and J dropped 6 bases, with 17 bases sitting between them. CDR3 protein: CASSLGGARRSEQYF. The CDR3 nucleotides are TGTGCCAGCAGTTTAGGCGGGGCTAGAAGGAGCGAGCAGTACTTC. The full variable domain, with the rest looked up from reference TRBV28 and TRBJ2-7, is DVKVTQSSRYLVKRTGEKVFLECVQDMDHENMFWYRQDPGLGLRLIYFSYDVKMKEKGDIPEGYSVSREKKERFSLILESASTNQTSMYLCASSLGGARRSEQYFGPGTRLTVT.

This clonotype appeared many times. The chain joins TRBV20-1 to TRBJ2-7, with 7 bases identical to TRBD1. The trim removed 0 bases at V and 7 bases at J, leaving 9 bases unmatched. This CDR3 is built from 14 residues. From germline, CDR1 is DFQATT and CDR2 SNEGSKA (reference sequence). The CDR3 region has the DNA TGCAGTGCTAGAGATACAGGCAGGGGGAGTGAGCAGTACTTC. Protein: CSARDTGRGSEQYF.

This clonotype has just a few counts. The rearrangement joins TRBV7-2 to TRBJ2-3; D unresolved. The V and J ends lost 2 bases and 6 bases respectively, with 12 bases between them. The CDR3 runs to 14 residues. The germline V gene encodes CDR1 SGHTA and CDR2 FQGNSA. This chain's CDR3 is CASSLSLVPDTQYF. The CDR3 nucleotides read TGTGCCAGCAGCTTATCGCTTGTCCCGGATACGCAGTATTTT.

This clonotype was seen a few times. The V and J genes are TRBV5-1 and TRBJ2-5; D unclear. Trimming removed 2 bases from V and 4 bases from J, with 15 bases in between. CDR1 is SGHRS and CDR2 is YFSETQ in the germline V gene. This CDR3 comprises 15 residues. The CDR3 protein is CASSFTVAGGETQYF. The DNA of the CDR3 is TGCGCCAGCAGCTTCACGGTCGCTGGCGGAGAGACCCAGTACTTC.

This clonotype was detected only a few times. The V and J genes are TRBV9 and TRBJ2-5; D perhaps matches TRBD2 (6 bases). The CDR3 runs 15 residues. The ends were cut back, 0 bases at V and 2 bases at J, with 11 bases in the middle. Germline loops: CDR1 SGDLS, CDR2 YYNGEE. The CDR3 DNA reads as TGTGCCAGCAGCGTAGAAATCGGACTACAAGAGACCCAGTACTTC. This gives the protein CASSVEIGLQETQYF.

This clonotype was seen repeatedly, ten times or more. The chain recombines TRBV27 with TRBJ2-5; tentative D call: TRBD1 (5 bases). The CDR3 is 13 residues long. Per the germline V gene, CDR1 is MNHEY and CDR2 is SMNVEV (reference sequence). V lost 0 bases and J lost 4, with 6 bases in between. CDR3 nucleotides: TGTGCCAGCAGTTTATCCAGGGCAGAGACCCAGTACTTC. It yields the protein CASSLSRAETQYF.

This chain links TRBV27 with TRBJ2-4; D is ambiguous. V was clipped by 2 bases and J by 0 bases, with 8 bases between them. Per germline, CDR1 MNHEY and CDR2 SMNVEV (reference sequence). The CDR3 covers 15 residues. DNA of the CDR3: TGTGCCAGCAGTTTAACAAGGGTAGCCAAAAACATTCAGTACTTC. It is translated as CASSLTRVAKNIQYF.

Here the CDR3 reads CSAIAGVGDTQYF. CDR3 nucleotides: TGCAGTGCTATAGCGGGAGTGGGAGATACGCAGTATTTT. The chain combines TRBV20-1 with TRBJ2-3; 9 bases map to TRBD2. Germline CDR1 is DFQATT and CDR2 is SNEGSKA (reference sequence). The CDR3 consists of 13 residues. J gave up 5 bases and V 4 bases, and 4 bases lay outside the gene matches.

This sequence joins TRBV7-8 and TRBJ1-3; 8 positions match TRBD1. Germline V gives CDR1 SGHVS, CDR2 FQNEAQ. V was clipped by 4 bases and J by 0 bases; unmatched bases: 8. This CDR3 has 17 residues. CDR3 in amino acids: CASSSYRGTGSGNTIYF. The CDR3 bases are TGTGCCAGCAGCTCATACAGGGGGACCGGCTCTGGAAACACCATATATTTT.

This clonotype was found a few times. V gene TRBV7-2 combines with J gene TRBJ2-7; tentative D call: TRBD2 (6 bases). Deletions cut 3 bases from V and 6 bases from J, with 12 bases between. The germline gives CDR1 SGHTA, CDR2 FQGNSA. The CDR3 runs 13 residues. The CDR3 protein is CASSLLRETEQYF. The CDR3 bases are TGTGCCAGCAGCTTGTTACGGGAGACCGAGCAGTACTTC.

This clonotype has ten or more counts. The V gene is TRBV9, the J gene TRBJ2-7; no reliable D call. The CDR3 runs to 14 residues. Between the trimmed V and J ends, which lost 4 bases and 1 base, there was a span of 12 bases. The germline CDR1 and CDR2 sequences are SGDLS and YYNGEE. Written as DNA, the CDR3 is TGTGCCAGCAGCCCTTCGACTGGGTCCTACGAGCAGTACTTC. Protein product: CASSPSTGSYEQYF.

This rearrangement joins TRBV7-2 to TRBJ2-2; TRBD2 aligns across 8 bases. There are 15 residues in the CDR3. Germline V gene lookup returns CDR1 SGHTA and CDR2 FQGNSA. J lost 6 bases, V lost 3 bases, and 6 bases had no gene match. In DNA form, the CDR3 reads TGTGCCAGCAGCTTGGGGACTAGATCTCCCGGGGAGCTGTTTTTT. Its protein product is CASSLGTRSPGELFF. Combining the CDR3 with reference TRBV7-2 and TRBJ2-2 gives the whole variable domain GAGVSQSPSNKVTEKGKDVELRCDPISGHTALYWYRQSLGQGLEFLIYFQGNSAPDKSGLPSDRFSAERTGGSVSTLTIQRTQQEDSAVYLCASSLGTRSPGELFFGEGSRLTVL.